The rows below give T cell receptor beta chains drawn from one sample of a study of early T cells in non-severe SARS-CoV-2 infection. One entry per CDR3 protein results from TCRdb running MiXCR on the 5' RACE reads. The repertoire holds some 39,000 distinct CDR3 sequences, with more than 6.5% as singletons. The sample taken for sequencing was whole blood. All receptors derive from an adult who was a healthcare worker with PCR-confirmed SARS-CoV-2 infection or an uninfected control (not recorded which). The CDR3 runs from the conserved cysteine through the conserved F or W. The D gene is left open where the match is weak. Rows give clone size only sometimes, using once, few, many, or a class for an expanded clone.

V	J	size	length	D	DNA	CDR3
TRBV12-3/TRBV12-4	TRBJ1-4	few	14	.	TGTGCCAGCAGTTTAGGAGACCTTAATGAAAAACTGTTTTTT	CASSLGDLNEKLFF
TRBV19	TRBJ1-2	many	16	.	TGTGCCAGTAGTATTCCCGCGGACGGAGCTAACTATGGCTACACCTTC	CASSIPADGANYGYTF
TRBV6-5	TRBJ2-1	.	12	.	TGTGCCAGCAGTTACTCAGGGGGTGAGCAGTTCTTC	CASSYSGGEQFF
TRBV20-1	TRBJ2-7	.	14	.	TGCAGTGCTAGAAGGAAGGCCCGACTATACGAGCAGTACTTC	CSARRKARLYEQYF
TRBV29-1	TRBJ1-1	many	12	.	TGCAGCGTTGTAGGGTATTCTCGTGGGGAGGTTTTT	CSVVGYSRGEVF
TRBV30	TRBJ1-5	many	14	.	TGTGCCTGGAGTGTAAACAGACGGAATCAGCCCCAGCATTTT	CAWSVNRRNQPQHF
TRBV19	TRBJ2-7	few	13	.	TGTGCCAGTAGTATGCCTAGCTTGGGCGAGCAGTACTTC	CASSMPSLGEQYF
TRBV15	TRBJ2-1	many	12	.	TGTGCCACCAGCAGAGTGTCTAATGAGCAGTTCTTC	CATSRVSNEQFF
TRBV5-4	TRBJ2-3	few	14	.	TGTGCCAGCAGCTTGCGCCAGGGGATAGATACGCAGTATTTT	CASSLRQGIDTQYF
TRBV6-6	TRBJ1-5	many	13	.	TGTGCCAGCAGCCGCGGGGTATTCCAGCCCCAGCATTTT	CASSRGVFQPQHF
TRBV7-2	TRBJ2-3	few	18	TRBD2	TGTGCCAGCAGCTTAGGGGCAGCGGGGCGACCCCCAGCAGATACGCAGTATTTT	CASSLGAAGRPPADTQYF
TRBV4-2	TRBJ1-4	few	17	.	TGTGCCAGCAGCCCGGGACGCTGGGCTTCAACTAATGAAAAACTGTTTTTT	CASSPGRWASTNEKLFF
TRBV24-1	TRBJ2-7	many	14	.	TGTGCCACCAGGCTGCTGCTCCGGTGGAACGAGCAGTACTTC	CATRLLLRWNEQYF
TRBV28	TRBJ2-3	few	13	.	TGTGCCACCAGGGATCACCTCACAGATACGCAGTATTTT	CATRDHLTDTQYF
TRBV5-1	TRBJ2-7	many	13	.	TGCGCCAGCAGCTTGACAGATTCCTACGAGCAGTACTTC	CASSLTDSYEQYF